This entry is about one TCR beta chain. This clonotype was picked up a small number of times. No antigen is known for it. Per-base qualities were not stored, and no clone one base away is much larger. Systemically healthy Caucasian individuals from Russia, some 36 in total and aged about 6 to 95 years, were included as donors. Roughly 9.5 milliliters of peripheral blood were drawn from each donor into EDTA-treated Vacutainer tubes. Ficoll-Paque density-gradient centrifugation was used to isolate PBMCs, with at least 7 million obtained per sample. Trizol reagent was used to extract total RNA from PBMCs, with at least 5 micrograms per sample. For every donor, flow cytometry on a PBMC aliquot measured the percentage of naive CD45RAhigh/CD27high T cells. Receptor amplification or capture employed 5' RACE. For sequencing, an Illumina HiSeq 2500 was employed. A second PCR of roughly 6 to 11 cycles was run with a J-beta primer mix and a sample-barcoded 5' primer. Each TCR beta cDNA molecule received a unique molecular identifier from a template-switch 5' adaptor carrying 12 random nucleotides. At least 2.5 million CDR3-containing paired-end reads were obtained from each sample. First-strand cDNA was synthesized from all RNA with the Mint cDNA synthesis kit, primed by a TRBC-specific oligonucleotide. Following uracil-DNA glycosylase treatment, a first 18-cycle PCR with universal primers M1SS and BC2_uni_R was performed on all cDNA. In the source study's methods: For normalization, 1 million high-quality reads were randomly selected from each sample, with every read carrying a distinct molecular identifier. Reads with shared molecular identifiers were discarded instead of being binned into consensus sequences. MiTCR, run with a Q25 quality threshold and the strictest error-elimination algorithm, handled CDR3 identification, clonotype clustering and error correction. A nonparametric unseen species model with Euler transformation was used to estimate lower-bound total TCR beta diversity. Clones were called with MiXCR by TCRdb after fastp trimmed the public reads at Q25, and only in-frame beta chains were retained. Here each entry gathers all rows of one CDR3 protein and keeps the most common genes and DNA. TCRdb's processing, not the authors', yielded these V and J calls. In this sample the table shows over a million distinct CDR3 sequences, roughly 40% of which occur a single time. Of the sample, roughly 8.2% falls within the top ten clones.

The record originates from a study of blood T cells in healthy people across ages (dated by TCRdb to about 2015). As for the study more broadly: In model experiments, roughly one uniquely barcoded TCR beta cDNA molecule per two T cells was captured by template switching. Using deep sequencing normalized with unique cDNA molecular identifiers, the study measured how TCR beta repertoire diversity changes with age. The donors were divided into four age groups: young (average approximately 17 years), middle-aged (under 40), aged (around 59) and long-lived (nearly 85). To avoid experimental bias, donors of different ages were randomly spread across the sequencing lanes. For two donors (one aged 18 to 29 and one aged 80 or older), the study analyzed two additional independent replicas of 1 million unique cDNA reads from the same blood draw. Paper-wide results and their limitations: Because profiling used bulk unsorted PBMCs, naive and antigen-experienced compartments could not be compared conclusively. Compared with the aged group, the long-lived group had more naive CD4+ T cells, fewer expanded clones and increased TCR diversity, suggesting age selection. Observed TCR beta diversity correlated strongly with the percentage of naive T cells measured by flow cytometry. Because donor CMV infection status was unknown, age-related changes in expanded clonotypes were potentially confounded. Observed TCR beta diversity per million T cells fell roughly linearly with age, and a significant reduction was already apparent by age roughly 40. Total diversity estimates from one million sequenced T cells were considered lower bounds and underestimates.

V and J are trimmed by 1 base and 4 bases, and the gene matches miss 5 bases of the junction. The germline V gene encodes CDR1 MGHDK and CDR2 SYGVNS. The CDR3 starts with the cysteine, ends with the phenylalanine, and has 15 residues. Only the CDR3 DNA stays, 45 bases, in frame from base 1. Recombination joined TRBV25-1 with TRBJ1-2, and 8 junctional nucleotides match TRBD1. This TCR came from a woman younger than 30 in good health. The sequenced material came from blood. The encoded CDR3 is CASSESDRASYGYTF. The DNA sequence follows: TGTGCCAGCAGTGAATCGGACAGGGCAAGCTATGGCTACACCTTC.